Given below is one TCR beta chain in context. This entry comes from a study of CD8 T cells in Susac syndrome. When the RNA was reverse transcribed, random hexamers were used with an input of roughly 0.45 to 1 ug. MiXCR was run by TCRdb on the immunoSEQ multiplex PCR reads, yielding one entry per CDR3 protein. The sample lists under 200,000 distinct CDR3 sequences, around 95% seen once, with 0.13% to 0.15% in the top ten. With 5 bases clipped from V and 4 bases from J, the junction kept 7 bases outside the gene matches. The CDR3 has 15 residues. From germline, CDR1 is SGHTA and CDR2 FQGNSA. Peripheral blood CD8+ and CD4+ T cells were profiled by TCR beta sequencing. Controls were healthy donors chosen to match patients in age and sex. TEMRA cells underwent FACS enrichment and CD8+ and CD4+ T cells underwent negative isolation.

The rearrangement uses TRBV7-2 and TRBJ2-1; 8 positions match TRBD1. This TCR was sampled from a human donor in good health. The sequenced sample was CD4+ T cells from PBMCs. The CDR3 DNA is TGTGCCAGCAGCCAACCGGGACAGGCGTACAATGAGCAGTTCTTC. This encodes CASSQPGQAYNEQFF.